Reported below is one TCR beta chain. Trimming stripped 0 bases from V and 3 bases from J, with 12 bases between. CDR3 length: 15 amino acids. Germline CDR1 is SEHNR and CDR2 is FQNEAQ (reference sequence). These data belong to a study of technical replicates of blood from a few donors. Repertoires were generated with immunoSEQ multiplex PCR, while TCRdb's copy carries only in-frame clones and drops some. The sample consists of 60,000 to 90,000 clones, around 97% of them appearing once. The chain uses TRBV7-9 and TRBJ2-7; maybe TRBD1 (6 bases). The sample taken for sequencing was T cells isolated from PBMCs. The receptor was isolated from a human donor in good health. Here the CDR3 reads CASSLAGGAGYEQYF. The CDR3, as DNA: TGTGCCAGCAGCTTAGCTGGGGGCGCGGGCTACGAGCAGTACTTC.